What follows describes a single TCR beta chain. Its target is not known. The germline CDR1 and CDR2 sequences are SGHTA and FQGNSA. The ends lost 7 bases at V and 6 bases at J; junction bases unmatched: 8. CDR3 length equals 15 residues. The data were taken from a study of T cells in localized non-small cell lung cancer. Overall study findings and caveats: Of the top 100 tumor clones, median 57 were in adjacent lung, more than 25 among its top 100. The study found T cell clonality highest in uninvolved adjacent lung, above tumor. Because researchers sequenced only one region of the tumor, heterogeneity is still possible. Elevated blood T cell density was associated with longer overall survival.

Profiled with immunoSEQ multiplex PCR; TCRdb holds only in-frame clones, not every one. The table has 25,000 to 35,000 clones, around four fifths seen once. The chain has TRBV7-2 and TRBJ2-7; 14 nucleotides align to TRBD2. The source material was peripheral blood, sampled before any cancer treatment. The sequence was obtained from a male donor aged 60 or older with stage III squamous cell lung carcinoma. The CDR3 reads CASNQGLAGGIEQYF. The CDR3 DNA is TGTGCCAGCAACCAAGGACTAGCGGGAGGAATCGAGCAGTACTTC.